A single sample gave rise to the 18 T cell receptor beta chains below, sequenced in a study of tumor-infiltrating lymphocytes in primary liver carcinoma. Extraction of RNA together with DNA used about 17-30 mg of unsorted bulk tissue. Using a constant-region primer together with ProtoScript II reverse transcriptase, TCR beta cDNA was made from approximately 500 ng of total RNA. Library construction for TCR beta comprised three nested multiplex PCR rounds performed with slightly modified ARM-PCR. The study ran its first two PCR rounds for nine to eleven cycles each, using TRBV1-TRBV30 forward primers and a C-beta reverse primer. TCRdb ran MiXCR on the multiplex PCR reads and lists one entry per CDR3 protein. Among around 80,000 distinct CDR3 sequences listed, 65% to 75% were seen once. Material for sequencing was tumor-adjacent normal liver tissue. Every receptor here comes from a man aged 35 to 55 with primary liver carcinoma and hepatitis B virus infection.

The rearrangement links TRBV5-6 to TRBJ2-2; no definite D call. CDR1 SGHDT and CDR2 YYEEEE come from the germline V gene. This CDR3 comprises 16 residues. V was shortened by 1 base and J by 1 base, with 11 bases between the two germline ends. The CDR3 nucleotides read TGTGCCAGCAGCTTGCCCTATGACAAGAACACCGGGGAGCTGTTTTTT. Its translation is CASSLPYDKNTGELFF.

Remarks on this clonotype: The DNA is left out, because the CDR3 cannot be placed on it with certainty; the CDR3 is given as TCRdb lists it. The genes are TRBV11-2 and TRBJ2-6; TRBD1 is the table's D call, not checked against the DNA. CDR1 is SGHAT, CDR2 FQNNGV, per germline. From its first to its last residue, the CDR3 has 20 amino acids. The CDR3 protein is CASSSLLGQEFGTGANVLSF.

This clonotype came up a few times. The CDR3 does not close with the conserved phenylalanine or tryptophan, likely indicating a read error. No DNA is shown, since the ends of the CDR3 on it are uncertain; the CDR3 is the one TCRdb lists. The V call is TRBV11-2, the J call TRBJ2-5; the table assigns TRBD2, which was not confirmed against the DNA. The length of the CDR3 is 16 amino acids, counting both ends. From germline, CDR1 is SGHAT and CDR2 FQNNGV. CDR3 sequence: CASRSRDSAHQETQYV.

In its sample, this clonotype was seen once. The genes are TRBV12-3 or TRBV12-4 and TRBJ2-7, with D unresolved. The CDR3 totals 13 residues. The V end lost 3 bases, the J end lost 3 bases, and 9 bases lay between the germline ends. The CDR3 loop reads CASSFGSSYEQYF. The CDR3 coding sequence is TGTGCCAGCAGTTTTGGCAGCAGCTACGAGCAGTACTTC.

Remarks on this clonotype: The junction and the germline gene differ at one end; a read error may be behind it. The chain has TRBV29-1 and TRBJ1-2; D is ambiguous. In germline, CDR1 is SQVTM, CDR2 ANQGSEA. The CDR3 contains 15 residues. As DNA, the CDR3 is TGCAGCATTGAAGTATCCGCCAGCGCCTCCTATGGCTACACCTTC. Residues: CSIEVSASASYGYTF.

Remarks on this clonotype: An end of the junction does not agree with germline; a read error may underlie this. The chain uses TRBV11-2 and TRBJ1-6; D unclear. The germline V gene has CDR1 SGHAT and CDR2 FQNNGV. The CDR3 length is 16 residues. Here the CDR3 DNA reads TGTGCCAGCGGCTCTCAACCTGAATACTTGAGTTCACCACTCCACTTT. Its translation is CASGSQPEYLSSPLHF. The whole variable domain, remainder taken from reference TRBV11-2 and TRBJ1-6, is EAGVAQSPRYKIIEKRQSVAFWCNPISGHATLYWYQQILGQGPKLLIQFQNNGVVDDSQLPKDRFSAERLKGVDSTLKIQPAKLEDSAVYLCASGSQPEYLSSPLHFGNGTRLTVT.

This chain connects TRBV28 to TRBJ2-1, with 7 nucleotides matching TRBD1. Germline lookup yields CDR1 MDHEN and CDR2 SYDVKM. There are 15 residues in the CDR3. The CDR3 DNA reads TGTGGCAGTAAGACAGGGTTGGGTCAGTACAATGAGCAGTTCTTC. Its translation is CGSKTGLGQYNEQFF.

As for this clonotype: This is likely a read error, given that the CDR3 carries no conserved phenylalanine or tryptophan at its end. CDR3 bases: TGCAGCGATGAAAAATGGGCTAGTATCCAGGATACGCAGTATCTT. Amino acids: CSDEKWASIQDTQYL. The rearrangement uses TRBV29-1 and TRBJ2-3; D is undetermined. The length of the CDR3 is 15 residues. Germline CDR1 is SQVTM and CDR2 is ANQGSEA.

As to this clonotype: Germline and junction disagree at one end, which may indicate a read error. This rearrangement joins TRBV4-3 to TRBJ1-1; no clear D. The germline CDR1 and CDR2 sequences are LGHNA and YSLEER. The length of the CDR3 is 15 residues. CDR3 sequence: CAGSQRGCGNTEAFF. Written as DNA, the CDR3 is TGCGCCGGCAGCCAGCGGGGTTGTGGGAACACTGAAGCTTTCTTT.

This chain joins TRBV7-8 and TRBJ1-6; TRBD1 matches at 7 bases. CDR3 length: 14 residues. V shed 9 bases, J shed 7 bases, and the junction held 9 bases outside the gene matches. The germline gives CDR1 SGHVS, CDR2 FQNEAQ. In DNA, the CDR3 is TGTGCCAGTAGCCCGCAGGGGGACAATTCACCCCTCCACTTT. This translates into CASSPQGDNSPLHF.

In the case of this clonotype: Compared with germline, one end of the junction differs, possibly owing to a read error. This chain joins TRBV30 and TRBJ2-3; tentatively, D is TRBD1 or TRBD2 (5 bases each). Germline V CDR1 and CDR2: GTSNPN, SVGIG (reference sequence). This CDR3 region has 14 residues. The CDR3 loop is CAWSAGTYSDMQYF. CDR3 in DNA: TGTGCCTGGAGTGCGGGGACGTACTCGGATATGCAGTATTTT.

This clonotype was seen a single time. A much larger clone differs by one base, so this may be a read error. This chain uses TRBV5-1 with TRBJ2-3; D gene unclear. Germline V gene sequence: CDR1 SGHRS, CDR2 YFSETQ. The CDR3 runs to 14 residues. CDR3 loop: CASSFQEAPDMQYF. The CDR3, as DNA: TGCGCCAGCAGCTTTCAAGAGGCCCCAGATATGCAGTATTTT.

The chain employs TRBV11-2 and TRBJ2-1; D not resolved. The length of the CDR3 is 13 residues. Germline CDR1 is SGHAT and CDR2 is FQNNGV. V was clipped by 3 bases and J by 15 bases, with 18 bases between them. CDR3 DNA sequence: TGTGCCAGCAGCTTGGAAGGCCTGAATGAACGGTTCTTC. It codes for CASSLEGLNERFF.

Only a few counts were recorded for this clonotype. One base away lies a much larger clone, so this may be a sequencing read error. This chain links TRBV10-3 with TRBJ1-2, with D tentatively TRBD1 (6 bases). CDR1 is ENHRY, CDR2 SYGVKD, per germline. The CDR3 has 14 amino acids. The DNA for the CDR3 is TGTGTCATCGGTGACAGGAGCATGGACTATGGCTACACCTTC. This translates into CVIGDRSMDYGYTF.

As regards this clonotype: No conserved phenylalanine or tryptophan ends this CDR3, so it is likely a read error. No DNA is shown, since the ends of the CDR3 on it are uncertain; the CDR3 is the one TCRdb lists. CDR3 loop: CAISGTVDTEALI. The V gene is TRBV10-3, the J gene TRBJ1-1. The CDR3 spans 13 amino acids, including both terminal residues. Germline V CDR1 and CDR2: ENHRY, SYGVKD.

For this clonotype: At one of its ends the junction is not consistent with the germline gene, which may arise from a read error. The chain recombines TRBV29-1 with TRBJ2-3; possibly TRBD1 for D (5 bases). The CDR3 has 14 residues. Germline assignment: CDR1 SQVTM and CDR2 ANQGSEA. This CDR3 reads CSVGVTVVRDTQYF. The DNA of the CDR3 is TGCAGTGTTGGGGTGACAGTGGTCCGAGATACCCAGTATTTT.

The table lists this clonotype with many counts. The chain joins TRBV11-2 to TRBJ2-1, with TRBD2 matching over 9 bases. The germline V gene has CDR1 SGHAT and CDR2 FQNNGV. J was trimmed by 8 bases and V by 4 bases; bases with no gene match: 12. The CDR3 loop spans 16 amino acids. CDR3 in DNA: TGTGCCAGCAGCTCGCGCCCCAGCGGGAGGATCTATGAGCAGTTCTTC. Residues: CASSSRPSGRIYEQFF.

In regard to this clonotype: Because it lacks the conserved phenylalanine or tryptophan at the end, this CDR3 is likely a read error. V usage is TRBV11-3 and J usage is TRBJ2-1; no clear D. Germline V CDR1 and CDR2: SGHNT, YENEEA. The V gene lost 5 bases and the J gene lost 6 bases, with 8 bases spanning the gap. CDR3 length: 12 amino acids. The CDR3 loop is CASSLNANEQFL. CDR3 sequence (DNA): TGTGCCAGCAGCCTAAATGCCAATGAGCAGTTCTTG.